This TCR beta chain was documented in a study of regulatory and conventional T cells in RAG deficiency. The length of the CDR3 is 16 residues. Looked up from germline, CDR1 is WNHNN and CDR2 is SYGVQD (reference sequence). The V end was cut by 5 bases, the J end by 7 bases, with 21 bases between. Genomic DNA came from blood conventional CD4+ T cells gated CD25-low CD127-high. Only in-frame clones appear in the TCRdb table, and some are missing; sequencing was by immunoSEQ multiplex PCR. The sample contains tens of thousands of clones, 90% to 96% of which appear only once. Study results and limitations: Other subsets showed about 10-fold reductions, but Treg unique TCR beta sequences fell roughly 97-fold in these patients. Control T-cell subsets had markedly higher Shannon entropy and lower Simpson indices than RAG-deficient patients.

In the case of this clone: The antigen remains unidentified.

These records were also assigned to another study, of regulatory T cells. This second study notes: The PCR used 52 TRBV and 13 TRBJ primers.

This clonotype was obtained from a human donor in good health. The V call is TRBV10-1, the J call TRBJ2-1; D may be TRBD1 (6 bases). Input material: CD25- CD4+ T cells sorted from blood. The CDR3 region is CASSPTVAGEFNEQFF. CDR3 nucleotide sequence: TGCGCCAGCAGTCCAACAGTGGCAGGGGAGTTTAATGAGCAGTTCTTC.